The 29 T cell receptor beta chains in this list originate from one sample, sequenced in a study of metastatic and nonmetastatic thyroid tumors. No patient received treatment before thyroid surgery. TCRdb ran MiXCR on the PCR reads. The repertoire consists of around 19,000 clones, with 15% to 20% occurring once and the leading ten covering more than 9%. The sample comprised tumor tissue. These receptors originate from a female donor with papillary thyroid cancer or a benign thyroid nodule (not recorded which). Some clones in this sample may be carry-over from other donors' samples.

This clone was recorded many times. Mismatch with germline at one junction end may stem from a read error. Other DNA sequences from this sample encode an identical CDR3 as well. V and J are TRBV2 and TRBJ1-5; 8 nucleotides align to TRBD1. This CDR3 comprises 15 residues. Germline V gene data show CDR1 as SNHLY and CDR2 as FYNNEI. The CDR3, as DNA: TGTGCCAGCAGTCACCCGGGACAGGTCAATCAGCCCCAGCATTTC. This sequence encodes CASSHPGQVNQPQHF.

There are a few counts of this clone. This chain connects TRBV6-1 to TRBJ2-7, with D possibly TRBD1 on 6 matching bases. Germline CDR1 and CDR2: MNHNS and SASEGT. Trimming pared 7 bases from V and 4 bases from J, leaving 17 bases between. CDR3 length equals 14 residues. The CDR3 reads CASKDRDKVYEQYF. Written as DNA, the CDR3 is TGTGCCAGCAAAGACCGGGACAAAGTTTACGAGCAGTACTTC.

This clone has just a few counts. The chain has TRBV27 and TRBJ1-2; 8 bases are a match to TRBD1. The germline V gene has CDR1 MNHEY and CDR2 SMNVEV (reference sequence). CDR3 length: 15 residues. V shed 6 bases, J shed 2 bases, and the junction held 8 bases outside the gene matches. The CDR3 here is CASSLKWTGNYGYTF. CDR3 DNA sequence: TGTGCCAGCAGCCTTAAATGGACAGGGAACTATGGCTACACCTTC.

This clone has at least ten counts. The chain links TRBV29-1 to TRBJ2-4; D is unresolved. The CDR3 length is 14 residues. V was cut by 5 bases and J by 1 base, with 12 bases left in between. The V gene's germline CDR1 is SQVTM and CDR2 ANQGSEA. CDR3 DNA: TGCAGCGTTTCCCGGACCGCTGCCAAAAACATTCAGTACTTC. This sequence encodes CSVSRTAAKNIQYF.

This clone occurred many times. This rearrangement joins TRBV28 to TRBJ1-2; 7 bases match TRBD1. The germline CDR1 and CDR2 sequences are MDHEN and SYDVKM. The CDR3 covers 14 residues. The J segment lost 3 bases and the V segment lost 3 bases, leaving 4 bases of the junction unmatched. The CDR3 region is CASSLGQTYYGYTF. The CDR3, as DNA: TGTGCCAGCAGTTTGGGACAGACCTACTATGGCTACACCTTC.

This clone came up many times. The gene calls are TRBV7-8 and TRBJ1-6; D uncertain. The CDR3 loop spans 14 amino acids. V lost 5 bases to trimming and J lost 6 bases, with 11 bases between them. Per germline, CDR1 SGHVS and CDR2 FQNEAQ. This chain's CDR3 is CASSPKLTNSPLHF. CDR3 DNA sequence: TGTGCCAGCAGCCCTAAATTGACTAATTCACCCCTCCACTTT.

This clone showed up many times. This sequence joins TRBV11-1 and TRBJ2-2; D call uncertain. Germline-derived CDR1 and CDR2 are SGHAT and FQDESV (reference sequence). V was clipped by 3 bases and J by 5 bases, with 10 bases between them. The CDR3 totals 14 residues. CDR3 sequence reads: CASSLIGQTGELFF. The CDR3 nucleotides are TGTGCCAGCAGCTTGATAGGGCAAACCGGGGAGCTGTTTTTT. Complete variable domain (other parts from reference TRBV11-1 and TRBJ2-2): EAEVAQSPRYKITEKSQAVAFWCDPISGHATLYWYRQILGQGPELLVQFQDESVVDDSQLPKDRFSAERLKGVDSTLKIQPAELGDSAMYLCASSLIGQTGELFFGEGSRLTVL.

This clone was seen repeatedly, ten times or more. The genes are TRBV12-3 or TRBV12-4 and TRBJ2-1, with 9 bases identical to TRBD1. The CDR3 is 14 residues long. Losses at the gene ends were 6 bases for V and 6 bases for J; bases not matched to a gene: 6. This chain's CDR3 is CASRYRGHINEQFF. The CDR3 bases are TGTGCCAGCAGATACAGGGGGCATATCAATGAGCAGTTCTTC.

This clone showed up many times. The V and J genes are TRBV12-3 or TRBV12-4 and TRBJ2-5; 8 nucleotides agree with TRBD1. V lost 2 bases, J lost 5 bases, and 7 bases stayed unmatched. The CDR3 consists of 15 residues. CDR3 residues: CASSLKDRDLETQYF. CDR3 nucleotides: TGTGCCAGCAGTTTAAAGGACAGGGATTTGGAGACCCAGTACTTC.

This clone was recorded many times. The chain combines TRBV6-1 with TRBJ2-6; no clear D. Trimming stripped 5 bases from V and 4 bases from J, with 9 bases between. CDR3 length: 14 amino acids. Germline CDR1 and CDR2: MNHNS and SASEGT. The CDR3 spells CASSTTLGANVLTF. Written as DNA, the CDR3 is TGTGCCAGCAGTACAACTCTGGGGGCCAACGTCCTGACTTTC.

This clone was seen ten or more times. This chain connects TRBV20-1 to TRBJ2-5; D possibly corresponds to TRBD1 (6 bases). V was pared by 3 bases and J by 5 bases, with 16 bases between. CDR3 length: 14 residues. Germline V gene lookup returns CDR1 DFQATT and CDR2 SNEGSKA (reference sequence). CDR3: CSASENRAWETQYF. The CDR3 DNA is TGCAGTGCTAGTGAAAACAGGGCGTGGGAGACCCAGTACTTC.

The table lists this clone with many counts. The gene calls are TRBV28 and TRBJ1-1; possible D gene TRBD1, 5 bases. Germline V gene sequence: CDR1 MDHEN, CDR2 SYDVKM. The CDR3 runs 15 residues. V lost 2 bases to trimming and J lost 4 bases, with 14 bases between them. The CDR3 reads CASSLPGGGTTEAFF. CDR3 DNA: TGTGCCAGCAGTTTACCCGGGGGGGGGACCACTGAAGCTTTCTTT.

The chain has TRBV12-3 or TRBV12-4 and TRBJ1-2; D gene unclear. The CDR3 length is 13 residues. The CDR3 DNA reads as TGTGTCATCCAAGGTGCAGACAACTATGGCTACACCTTC. It is translated as CVIQGADNYGYTF.

In this sample, this clone turned up many times. CDR3 region: CASSNRNQPQHF. The CDR3 region has the DNA TGTGCCAGCAGCAACCGTAATCAGCCCCAGCATTTT. The chain is built from TRBV6-1 and TRBJ1-5; unclear D gene. CDR3 length equals 12 residues. V lost 6 bases and J lost 4, with 7 bases in between. Germline V CDR1 and CDR2: MNHNS, SASEGT.

The V and J genes are TRBV20-1 and TRBJ1-1, with a tentative D call TRBD1 (6 bases). CDR1 DFQATT and CDR2 SNEGSKA come from the germline V gene (reference sequence). The CDR3 length is 11 residues. CDR3: CSSGGWGEAFF. Written as DNA, the CDR3 is TGCAGCTCTGGGGGCTGGGGTGAAGCTTTCTTT.

This clone qualifies as medium-sized (0.01 to 0.1%). This CDR3 reads CASSLDRGITEAFF. DNA of the CDR3: TGTGCCAGCAGTCTGGACAGGGGGATCACTGAAGCTTTCTTT. The V call is TRBV12-3 or TRBV12-4, the J call TRBJ1-1; 10 bases align to TRBD1. After removal of 5 bases from V and 4 bases from J, the junction contained 4 bases not matched to a gene. This CDR3 contains 14 residues.

This clone was seen a handful of times. No conserved phenylalanine or tryptophan is present at the end of the CDR3, so a read error is the likely explanation. The genes are TRBV6-1 and TRBJ1-6, with 11 bases identical to TRBD1. Germline V lookup: CDR1 MNHNS, CDR2 SASEGT. The CDR3 covers 15 residues. As DNA, the CDR3 is TGTGGCAGCAGAGAAGGGACAGGGGGTTTTTCACCCCTCCACTCT. Protein product: CGSREGTGGFSPLHS.

This clone was recorded many times. V is TRBV6-1 and J is TRBJ2-2, with D possibly TRBD1 on 6 matching bases. This CDR3 region has 13 residues. V was trimmed by 5 bases and J by 7 bases, leaving 11 bases between them. Per germline, CDR1 MNHNS and CDR2 SASEGT. The CDR3 loop reads CASSTTGYGELFF. DNA for the CDR3: TGTGCCAGCAGTACAACAGGGTACGGGGAGCTGTTTTTT.

V is TRBV11-3 and J is TRBJ2-2; D is unclear. Trimming removed 3 bases at V and 6 bases at J, with 14 bases between. This CDR3 has 15 residues. Germline CDR1 is SGHNT and CDR2 is YENEEA. The chain's CDR3 is CASSFVSVAAGELFF. In nucleotides, the CDR3 is TGTGCCAGCAGCTTTGTATCGGTGGCGGCCGGGGAGCTGTTTTTT.

This clone has at least ten counts. The V and J genes are TRBV9 and TRBJ2-3; 9 nucleotides match TRBD2. V lost 6 bases to trimming and J lost 6 bases; unmatched junction nucleotides: 14. Germline V gene sequence: CDR1 SGDLS, CDR2 YYNGEE. The CDR3 length is 16 residues. The DNA of the CDR3 is TGTGCCAGCACCCAGGGCCCTAGCGGGGATCAGGATACGCAGTATTTT. This codes for CASTQGPSGDQDTQYF.

The chain employs TRBV6-5 and TRBJ2-7, with D perhaps TRBD1 (5 bases). There are 14 residues in the CDR3. CDR1 and CDR2 (germline): MNHEY, SVGAGI. Trimming shortened V by 2 bases and J by 4 bases, and 12 bases separated the two germline ends. CDR3 nucleotide sequence: TGTGCCAGCAGTTACGCGGACACCTCTTACGAGCAGTACTTC. Translated: CASSYADTSYEQYF.

In regard to this clone: One base away lies a much larger clone, so this may be a sequencing read error. Other DNA sequences in the sample encode the same CDR3. This rearrangement joins TRBV11-1 to TRBJ1-1; a possible D gene is TRBD1 (6 bases). The V end was cut by 5 bases, the J end by 1 base, with 20 bases between. CDR1 SGHAT and CDR2 FQDESV come from the germline V gene (reference sequence). This CDR3 has 17 amino acids. CDR3 sequence reads: CASSLRGGSMPNTEAFF. In nucleotides, the CDR3 is TGTGCCAGCAGCCTAAGGGGGGGCTCTATGCCGAACACTGAAGCTTTCTTT.

The chain carries TRBV10-3 and TRBJ2-1, with D possibly TRBD2 on 7 matching bases. Germline values: CDR1 ENHRY, CDR2 SYGVKD. The CDR3 contains 16 residues. Trimming removed 5 bases at V and 1 base at J, with 15 bases between. CDR3 amino acids: CAISYRDYLSYNEQFF. For the CDR3, the DNA is TGTGCCATCAGTTACAGGGACTATCTGTCCTACAATGAGCAGTTCTTC.

A word on this clone: A much larger clonotype is one base distant, so this may be a read error. The chain has TRBV5-4 and TRBJ2-5; 7 bases match TRBD1. V was clipped by 4 bases and J by 3 bases; unmatched bases: 9. The CDR3 length is 15 residues. CDR1 and CDR2 from the germline V gene are SGHNT and YYREEE (reference sequence). The DNA of the CDR3 is TGTGCCAGCAGCCCGGGGACAGATTCAAAAGAGACCCAGTACTTC. Encoded protein: CASSPGTDSKETQYF.

This clone appeared many times. The V and J genes are TRBV11-2 and TRBJ2-3, with D possibly being TRBD2 (5 bases). Deletions cut 1 base from V and 11 bases from J, with 13 bases between. This CDR3 is 13 amino acids long. Germline V lookup: CDR1 SGHAT, CDR2 FQNNGV. The DNA for the CDR3 is TGTGCCAGCAGCTTAGGCGGCGGAGAGGGGCAGTATTTT. This sequence encodes CASSLGGGEGQYF.

A note on this clone: This may be a read error, as it is one base from a much larger clone. The rearrangement joins TRBV5-5 to TRBJ1-1, with D unclear. The CDR3 contains 13 residues. Germline V CDR1 and CDR2: SGHKS, YYEKEE (reference sequence). V was trimmed by 3 bases and J by 1 base, leaving 7 bases between them. CDR3 in DNA: TGTGCCAGCAGCTGGAAAGGGAACACTGAAGCTTTCTTT. As protein: CASSWKGNTEAFF.

In regard to this clone: Possible read error: a much larger clone is one base away. The conserved phenylalanine or tryptophan normally closing the CDR3 is absent here, so this likely arose from a read error. Written as DNA, the CDR3 is TGTGCCAGTAGGGGACTAGCCGAGACCCAGTACTTA. The encoded protein is CASRGLAETQYL. The chain employs TRBV6-4 and TRBJ2-5; 9 bases are shared with TRBD2. The CDR3 length is 12 residues. Per the germline V gene, CDR1 is MRHNA and CDR2 is SNTAGT. The V gene end was trimmed by 9 bases and the J gene end by 5 bases; junction bases not matched to a gene: 4.

This clone has just one count. V and J are TRBV9 and TRBJ2-1; the D gene is possibly TRBD2 (5 bases). The germline V gene has CDR1 SGDLS and CDR2 YYNGEE. The V and J ends lost 0 bases and 10 bases respectively, with 20 bases between them. This CDR3 is 16 amino acids long. CDR3: CASSVGSSWRPKEQFF. CDR3 in DNA: TGTGCCAGCAGCGTAGGGTCTAGCTGGAGGCCTAAGGAGCAGTTCTTC. Filled out from reference TRBV9 and TRBJ2-1, the complete variable domain reads DSGVTQTPKHLITATGQRVTLRCSPRSGDLSVYWYQQSLDQGLQFLIQYYNGEERAKGNILERFSAQQFPDLHSELNLSSLELGDSALYFCASSVGSSWRPKEQFFGPGTRLTVL.

This clone was recorded at least ten times. This sequence joins TRBV20-1 and TRBJ2-3; D unresolved. The CDR3 runs 14 residues. V lost 4 bases, J lost 2 bases, and 13 bases lay in between. Per the germline V gene, CDR1 is DFQATT and CDR2 is SNEGSKA (reference sequence). CDR3 coding DNA: TGCAGTGCTAACAGCAGAACAAACACAGATACGCAGTATTTT. Translation gives CSANSRTNTDTQYF.